This TCR beta chain was identified in a study of blood T cell repertoires in COVID-19. On the study more broadly: Both acute and convalescent COVID-19 samples were obtained from the United States, Italy and Spain. Sources were T cells, B-cell-depleted T cells, or PBMCs; the material itself was cDNA or gDNA.

In the original workflow: Researchers report that nucleated cell counts were estimated from reference gene primer amplification. Generated by immunoSEQ multiplex PCR, the TCRdb table keeps only in-frame clones and is missing some. The V and J calls and the clone size are those of that table, but D and trimming were determined from the DNA. Of 50,000 to 85,000 clones listed, approximately 80% are singletons. The germline gives CDR1 SGHKS, CDR2 YYEKEE (reference sequence). The CDR3 has 15 residues. With 4 bases removed from V and 1 base from J, the gap between germline ends came to 13 bases. The chain carries TRBV5-5 and TRBJ2-3, with a tentative D call TRBD1 (6 bases). The sample was peripheral blood. This TCR was recovered from a man aged 60 to 75 with acute or convalescent COVID-19. CDR3 in amino acids: CASSKQGFGTDTQYF. The CDR3 DNA is TGTGCCAGCAGCAAACAGGGATTTGGCACAGATACGCAGTATTTT.